The rows below give T cell receptor beta chains drawn from one sample of a study of CD8 T cells in Susac syndrome. TCRdb used MiXCR to reprocess the immunoSEQ multiplex PCR reads, holding one entry per CDR3 protein. The table lists tens of thousands of distinct CDR3 sequences, about 94% of them singletons. The sequencing input was CD8+ T cells from PBMCs. The receptors shown here come from a human donor in good health. CDR3s include the opening cysteine and the closing phenylalanine or tryptophan. The D gene is left open where the match is weak. Clone size is not always given. Where it is, it says once, few, many or a class for expanded clones.

v_call: TRBV11-2
d_call: TRBD2
j_call: TRBJ2-1
clone_size: few
cdr3_aa: CASSTQRETDNEQFF
cdr3_nt: TGTGCCAGCAGCACACAGCGGGAGACGGATAATGAGCAGTTCTTC

v_call: TRBV27
d_call: NA
j_call: TRBJ1-3
clone_size: NA
cdr3_aa: CASSLRGGGLSGNTIYF
cdr3_nt: TGTGCCAGCAGTTTAAGGGGAGGAGGGCTTTCTGGAAACACCATATATTTT

v_call: TRBV5-4
d_call: NA
j_call: TRBJ2-1
clone_size: NA
cdr3_aa: CASSLEGHEQFF
cdr3_nt: TGTGCCAGCAGCTTGGAGGGGCATGAGCAGTTCTTC

v_call: TRBV19
d_call: NA
j_call: TRBJ2-1
clone_size: NA
cdr3_aa: CASSMGTHNEQFF
cdr3_nt: TGTGCCAGTAGTATGGGGACACATAATGAGCAGTTCTTC

v_call: TRBV24-1
d_call: NA
j_call: TRBJ2-1
clone_size: NA
cdr3_aa: CATSGIKTGPVRYNEQFF
cdr3_nt: TGTGCCACCAGTGGCATAAAAACAGGGCCGGTTCGATACAATGAGCAGTTCTTC

v_call: TRBV4-1
d_call: NA
j_call: TRBJ1-1
clone_size: NA
cdr3_aa: CASSGRASLKNTEAFF
cdr3_nt: TGCGCCAGCAGCGGTCGGGCGTCTCTTAAGAACACTGAAGCTTTCTTT

v_call: TRBV3-1
d_call: NA
j_call: TRBJ1-2
clone_size: NA
cdr3_aa: CASSPGRGDHGYTF
cdr3_nt: TGTGCCAGCAGCCCCGGCAGGGGCGATCATGGCTACACCTTC

v_call: TRBV27
d_call: NA
j_call: TRBJ1-5
clone_size: NA
cdr3_aa: CASSPQGSNQPQHF
cdr3_nt: TGTGCCAGCAGTCCCCAAGGAAGCAATCAGCCCCAGCATTTT

v_call: TRBV20-1
d_call: NA
j_call: TRBJ2-1
clone_size: NA
cdr3_aa: CSARAPGDEQFF
cdr3_nt: TGCAGTGCCCGGGCCCCAGGGGATGAGCAGTTCTTC

v_call: TRBV4-1
d_call: NA
j_call: TRBJ2-1
clone_size: NA
cdr3_aa: CASSQATGWTYNEQFF
cdr3_nt: TGCGCCAGCAGCCAAGCAACGGGGTGGACCTACAATGAGCAGTTCTTC

v_call: TRBV9
d_call: TRBD2
j_call: TRBJ2-7
clone_size: once
cdr3_aa: CASSSGLAGDEQYF
cdr3_nt: TGTGCCAGCAGCTCCGGACTAGCGGGGGACGAGCAGTACTTC

v_call: TRBV20-1
d_call: TRBD2
j_call: TRBJ2-1
clone_size: NA
cdr3_aa: CSARDPARLAGGNEQFF
cdr3_nt: TGCAGTGCTAGAGATCCTGCTCGACTAGCGGGAGGCAATGAGCAGTTCTTC

v_call: TRBV28
d_call: NA
j_call: TRBJ1-4
clone_size: NA
cdr3_aa: CASRARTASNEKLFF
cdr3_nt: TGTGCCAGCAGGGCGAGGACAGCTAGTAATGAAAAACTGTTTTTT

v_call: TRBV7-8
d_call: TRBD2
j_call: TRBJ2-1
clone_size: NA
cdr3_aa: CASSLERGGSSYNEQFF
cdr3_nt: TGTGCCAGCAGCTTAGAACGCGGGGGGAGCTCCTACAATGAGCAGTTCTTC

v_call: TRBV12-3/TRBV12-4
d_call: NA
j_call: TRBJ2-1
clone_size: NA
cdr3_aa: CASAYNEQFF
cdr3_nt: TGTGCCAGCGCCTACAATGAGCAGTTCTTC

v_call: TRBV12-3/TRBV12-4
d_call: NA
j_call: TRBJ2-7
clone_size: NA
cdr3_aa: CASLVTGTGNWNEQYF
cdr3_nt: TGTGCCAGCCTAGTCACGGGTACAGGGAACTGGAACGAGCAGTACTTC

v_call: TRBV19
d_call: NA
j_call: TRBJ2-1
clone_size: few
cdr3_aa: CASSRGNEQFF
cdr3_nt: TGTGCCAGTAGTAGGGGGAATGAGCAGTTCTTC

v_call: TRBV29-1
d_call: NA
j_call: TRBJ2-7
clone_size: few
cdr3_aa: CSVEEGYRETYEQYF
cdr3_nt: TGCAGCGTTGAAGAAGGTTACAGGGAAACCTACGAGCAGTACTTC

v_call: TRBV12-3/TRBV12-4
d_call: NA
j_call: TRBJ2-7
clone_size: NA
cdr3_aa: CASSLDPLHEQYF
cdr3_nt: TGTGCCAGCAGTTTAGATCCGTTACACGAGCAGTACTTC

v_call: TRBV5-6
d_call: TRBD1
j_call: TRBJ1-2
clone_size: NA
cdr3_aa: CASSLETGVGYGYTF
cdr3_nt: TGTGCCAGCAGCCTCGAGACAGGGGTGGGGTATGGCTACACCTTC

v_call: TRBV9
d_call: NA
j_call: TRBJ2-6
clone_size: few
cdr3_aa: CASSVGSGANVLTF
cdr3_nt: TGTGCCAGCAGCGTGGGCTCTGGGGCCAACGTCCTGACTTTC

v_call: TRBV28
d_call: NA
j_call: TRBJ2-3
clone_size: NA
cdr3_aa: CASSLAGGYPTDTQYF
cdr3_nt: TGTGCCAGCAGTTTGGCTGGGGGCTACCCCACAGATACGCAGTATTTT

v_call: TRBV27
d_call: NA
j_call: TRBJ1-2
clone_size: NA
cdr3_aa: CASSPGTTLMYGYTF
cdr3_nt: TGTGCCAGCAGCCCCGGGACAACGCTAATGTACGGCTACACCTTC

v_call: TRBV20-1
d_call: NA
j_call: TRBJ1-4
clone_size: NA
cdr3_aa: CSARSRENEKLFF
cdr3_nt: TGCAGTGCTAGGAGTCGGGAGAATGAAAAACTGTTTTTT

v_call: TRBV12-3/TRBV12-4
d_call: NA
j_call: TRBJ2-1
clone_size: NA
cdr3_aa: CASSLGLVNEQFF
cdr3_nt: TGTGCCAGCAGTTTGGGTCTGGTCAATGAGCAGTTCTTC

v_call: TRBV20-1
d_call: NA
j_call: TRBJ1-2
clone_size: NA
cdr3_aa: CSATLDGSAYGYTF
cdr3_nt: TGCAGTGCTACTTTAGACGGGAGTGCCTATGGCTACACCTTC

v_call: TRBV11-3
d_call: NA
j_call: TRBJ2-1
clone_size: once
cdr3_aa: CASSLDPKYNEQFF
cdr3_nt: TGTGCCAGCAGCTTAGATCCCAAATACAATGAGCAGTTCTTC

v_call: TRBV12-3/TRBV12-4
d_call: NA
j_call: TRBJ1-2
clone_size: NA
cdr3_aa: CASSYGATGYGYTF
cdr3_nt: TGTGCCAGCAGTTATGGCGCGACAGGCTATGGCTACACCTTC

v_call: TRBV23-1
d_call: NA
j_call: TRBJ1-3
clone_size: NA
cdr3_aa: CASSRRNTIYF
cdr3_nt: TGCGCCAGCAGTCGGCGAAACACCATATATTTT

v_call: TRBV20-1
d_call: NA
j_call: TRBJ2-3
clone_size: NA
cdr3_aa: CSARGGEGWADTQYF
cdr3_nt: TGCAGTGCTAGAGGGGGGGAAGGATGGGCAGATACGCAGTATTTT

v_call: TRBV24-1
d_call: NA
j_call: TRBJ2-2
clone_size: NA
cdr3_aa: CATSTDYTGELFF
cdr3_nt: TGTGCCACCAGCACAGATTACACCGGGGAGCTGTTTTTT

v_call: TRBV4-3
d_call: NA
j_call: TRBJ1-1
clone_size: NA
cdr3_aa: CASSQQLAENTEAFF
cdr3_nt: TGCGCCAGCAGCCAACAGTTGGCGGAGAACACTGAAGCTTTCTTT

v_call: TRBV29-1
d_call: NA
j_call: TRBJ2-1
clone_size: NA
cdr3_aa: CSVAAYHSSYNEQFF
cdr3_nt: TGCAGCGTTGCAGCCTACCACAGCTCCTACAATGAGCAGTTCTTC

v_call: TRBV7-9
d_call: TRBD2
j_call: TRBJ2-5
clone_size: NA
cdr3_aa: CASSVRLAGLQETQYF
cdr3_nt: TGTGCCAGCAGCGTACGACTAGCGGGCCTCCAAGAGACCCAGTACTTC

v_call: TRBV7-9
d_call: TRBD1
j_call: TRBJ2-1
clone_size: NA
cdr3_aa: CASSPQGANEQFF
cdr3_nt: TGTGCCAGCAGCCCACAGGGGGCGAATGAGCAGTTCTTC

v_call: TRBV3-1
d_call: NA
j_call: TRBJ2-1
clone_size: NA
cdr3_aa: CASSQEAPNNEQFF
cdr3_nt: TGTGCCAGCAGCCAAGAGGCACCTAACAATGAGCAGTTCTTC

v_call: TRBV20-1
d_call: NA
j_call: TRBJ1-5
clone_size: NA
cdr3_aa: CSATDQGRNQPQHF
cdr3_nt: TGCAGTGCTACAGACCAGGGTCGGAATCAGCCCCAGCATTTT

v_call: TRBV9
d_call: NA
j_call: TRBJ2-3
clone_size: NA
cdr3_aa: CASSGPDTQYF
cdr3_nt: TGTGCCAGCAGCGGACCAGATACGCAGTATTTT

v_call: TRBV5-1
d_call: TRBD2
j_call: TRBJ2-1
clone_size: NA
cdr3_aa: CATRLAGGWNEQFF
cdr3_nt: TGCGCCACCCGACTAGCGGGAGGCTGGAATGAGCAGTTCTTC

v_call: TRBV9
d_call: NA
j_call: TRBJ2-1
clone_size: NA
cdr3_aa: CASSGGEQFF
cdr3_nt: TGTGCCAGCAGCGGCGGTGAGCAGTTCTTC

v_call: TRBV7-9
d_call: NA
j_call: TRBJ1-1
clone_size: NA
cdr3_aa: CASSLVQVEAFF
cdr3_nt: TGTGCCAGCAGCTTAGTCCAGGTCGAAGCTTTCTTT

v_call: TRBV12-3/TRBV12-4
d_call: TRBD2
j_call: TRBJ2-2
clone_size: NA
cdr3_aa: CASSSLAELRSGELFF
cdr3_nt: TGTGCCAGCAGCTCACTAGCGGAGTTACGCTCCGGGGAGCTGTTTTTT

v_call: TRBV27
d_call: NA
j_call: TRBJ1-4
clone_size: NA
cdr3_aa: CASMGGTEKLFF
cdr3_nt: TGTGCCAGCATGGGGGGGACTGAAAAACTGTTTTTT

v_call: TRBV7-6
d_call: TRBD2
j_call: TRBJ2-7
clone_size: once
cdr3_aa: CASSPRGRGGPYEQYF
cdr3_nt: TGTGCCAGCAGCCCGAGGGGTCGCGGGGGGCCCTACGAGCAGTACTTC

v_call: TRBV27
d_call: NA
j_call: TRBJ2-4
clone_size: few
cdr3_aa: CASSLGMGNIQYF
cdr3_nt: TGTGCCAGCAGTTTGGGGATGGGGAACATTCAGTACTTC

v_call: TRBV9
d_call: TRBD1
j_call: TRBJ1-2
clone_size: NA
cdr3_aa: CASSGTDRVEGYTF
cdr3_nt: TGTGCCAGCAGCGGAACCGACAGGGTAGAGGGCTACACCTTC

v_call: TRBV7-9
d_call: TRBD2
j_call: TRBJ2-1
clone_size: NA
cdr3_aa: CASSQILREGHNEQFF
cdr3_nt: TGTGCCAGCTCTCAGATCCTGCGGGAGGGCCACAATGAGCAGTTCTTC

v_call: TRBV3-1
d_call: NA
j_call: TRBJ2-1
clone_size: NA
cdr3_aa: CASSQVPSDYNEQFF
cdr3_nt: TGTGCCAGCAGCCAAGTTCCCTCTGATTACAATGAGCAGTTCTTC

v_call: TRBV27
d_call: TRBD1
j_call: TRBJ1-2
clone_size: once
cdr3_aa: CASSPGQGRGYTF
cdr3_nt: TGTGCCAGCAGTCCCGGACAGGGAAGAGGCTACACCTTC

v_call: TRBV7-9
d_call: NA
j_call: TRBJ1-1
clone_size: NA
cdr3_aa: CASSLRDPNTEAFF
cdr3_nt: TGTGCCAGCAGCTTACGGGACCCGAACACTGAAGCTTTCTTT

v_call: TRBV30
d_call: TRBD2
j_call: TRBJ2-1
clone_size: NA
cdr3_aa: CAWSVPLAGGQNEQFF
cdr3_nt: TGTGCCTGGAGTGTACCCCTAGCGGGAGGGCAAAATGAGCAGTTCTTC

v_call: TRBV7-9
d_call: NA
j_call: TRBJ1-2
clone_size: NA
cdr3_aa: CASSLALEANYGYTF
cdr3_nt: TGTGCCAGCAGCTTAGCGTTAGAGGCTAACTATGGCTACACCTTC